This T cell receptor beta chain derives from a study of PD-1 blockade in classical Hodgkin lymphoma. Every patient relapsed after autologous stem cell transplantation, and brentuximab vedotin exposure varied. The CDR3 covers 13 residues. Between the trimmed V and J ends, which lost 0 bases and 7 bases, there was a span of 10 bases. CDR1 is LGHNA and CDR2 is YSLEER in the germline V gene. A note on this clone: The antigen remains unidentified.

Sequencing was performed with immunoSEQ multiplex PCR; in TCRdb, only in-frame clones are kept and a portion is missing. Among about 24,000 clones listed, about three quarters were seen once. Study-wide findings and caveats: Partial responders and progressors had significantly lower baseline TCR diversity. Baseline TCR diversity was reportedly lower in newly diagnosed patients than in healthy donors. It was reported as lower still in relapsed/refractory patients. By C4D1 there was a significant rise in CD4+ TCR diversity but not in CD8+ TCR diversity.

The specimen comprised peripheral blood mononuclear cells (PBMCs), sampled before the second cycle of nivolumab. The source of this sequence is a human donor with classical Hodgkin lymphoma. The J gene is TRBJ2-7, the V gene TRBV4-3; D is perhaps TRBD2 (6 bases). The CDR3 loop is CASSQEEGTEQYF. CDR3 sequence (DNA): TGCGCCAGCAGCCAAGAAGAGGGGACTGAGCAGTACTTC.